This T cell receptor (beta chain) was retrieved from a study of lymphopenia after photon versus proton radiotherapy. Study results and limitations: Under photons, naive T cells and diversity fell while effector/memory populations rose. Oligoclonal CD8+ Temra expansion after nadir drove photon patients' diversity drop.

Of note for this clone: The antigen is undetermined.

Here immunoSEQ multiplex PCR was the method, and the copy in TCRdb shows in-frame clones only, minus some. The sample gives some 26,000 clones, 81% of which show up once; under 35% is in the top ten. The CDR3 length is 14 residues. Germline V CDR1 and CDR2: SGHVS, FNYEAQ. Trimming cost V 0 bases and J 12 bases, with 17 bases left between them. This sample comprised peripheral blood, obtained from a patient treated with photon-based radiotherapy. This clonotype originated in a man aged 50-59 years with gastric cancer. The gene calls are TRBV7-6 and TRBJ1-2; D may be TRBD1 (5 bases). CDR3: CASSLAGQSTLNTF. In DNA, the CDR3 is TGTGCCAGCAGCTTAGCGGGGCAGTCCACACTCAACACCTTC.